These T cell receptor beta chains were read from a single sample in a study of T cells in Graves' hyperthyroidism and ophthalmopathy. TCRdb re-analysed the multiplex PCR reads in MiXCR, keeping a single row per CDR3 protein. Among about 480,000 distinct CDR3 sequences, under 15% were seen once, and the ten largest hold around a sixth. The material sequenced was blood. All receptors come from a woman younger than 30 with Graves' hyperthyroidism. Both conserved end residues are part of each CDR3. The D gene is left open where the match is weak.

NA | TRBJ1-4 | TRBV10-3 | CAISEDEKLFF
NA | TRBJ1-1 | TRBV25-1 | CASSFRGMNTEAFF
TRBD2 | TRBJ2-1 | TRBV19 | CASMNGASGRVWGNEQFF
NA | TRBJ2-5 | TRBV9 | CASRRLGRAGETQYF
NA | TRBJ2-5 | TRBV20-1 | CSAFSAVRRETQYF
NA | TRBJ1-5 | TRBV7-8 | CASTLGRGSNQPQHF
NA | TRBJ1-6 | TRBV30 | CAWSVTGQRENSPLHF
TRBD2 | TRBJ2-7 | TRBV20-1 | CSARVWRETSYEQYF
TRBD1 | TRBJ1-1 | TRBV9 | CASSGRQGHTEAFF
NA | TRBJ1-5 | TRBV29-1 | CSVGQDNQPQHF
TRBD1 | TRBJ1-3 | TRBV20-1 | CSARGQLGNTIYF
NA | TRBJ2-1 | TRBV11-2 | CASSRDRNNEQFF
TRBD2 | TRBJ2-3 | TRBV4-1 | CASSQYSGTSTDTQYF
TRBD2 | TRBJ2-7 | TRBV20-1 | CSARPSGNYEQYF
TRBD1 | TRBJ2-7 | TRBV11-2 | CASSLGGQGLLSSYERYF
TRBD2 | TRBJ2-3 | TRBV20-1 | CSASSGNEATDTQYF
NA | TRBJ2-7 | TRBV12-3/TRBV12-4 | CASSLLPSAYEQYF